The clone carrying this T cell receptor (beta chain) appeared once. Its specificity is not known. This entry belongs to a study of OX40 agonist ivuxolimab in advanced cancers. In the study overall: One patient with hepatocellular carcinoma and two with cutaneous melanoma, three in all, had partial responses. Findings and caveats of the study: Clonal expansion among partial responders at 0.1-3.0 mg/kg ranked near the lowest. Low normalized T-cell clonal expansion also characterized some of the nonresponders. CD4+ T cells averaged fewer expanded clones than CD8+ T cells.

Germline V gene lookup returns CDR1 SGHNT and CDR2 YYREEE (reference sequence). The V and J ends lost 0 bases and 3 bases, in that order; junction bases with no gene match: 5. There are 16 residues in the CDR3. Only in-frame clones appear in the TCRdb table, and some are missing; sequencing was by immunoSEQ multiplex PCR. The table has roughly 61,000 clones, around 82% seen once; the top ten hold around 0.47%. The sequences come from CD4+ or CD8+ T cells sorted from blood, collected in a trial of the OX40 agonist ivuxolimab. The chain employs TRBV5-4 and TRBJ2-5; 10 bases are shared with TRBD1. The receptor comes from an adult with an advanced solid tumor such as melanoma, head and neck, liver or kidney cancer. CDR3 sequence: CASSLVPGQGKETQYF. The CDR3 bases are TGTGCCAGCAGCTTGGTACCGGGACAGGGGAAAGAGACCCAGTACTTC.